This entry lists 24 T cell receptor beta chains sequenced from one sample in a study of T cell responses to AZD1222 COVID-19 vaccine. The protocol was immunoSEQ multiplex PCR, while the TCRdb copy is restricted to in-frame clones and leaves out a portion. This sample has fewer than 150,000 clones; roughly 86% occur once, and the top ten carry about 6%. The sequences come from peripheral blood, collected 28 days after the second AZD1222 dose. Receptor source: an adult who received the AZD1222 COVID-19 vaccine.

The gene calls are TRBV3-1 (or the pseudogene TRBV3-2) and TRBJ2-1; 9 bases line up with TRBD1. Per the germline V gene, CDR1 is LGHDT and CDR2 is YNNKEL (reference sequence). Unmatched junction bases numbered 9, after V lost 5 bases and J lost 7 bases. The CDR3 extends over 15 amino acids. The CDR3 is CASSGGDRVGNEQFF. CDR3 in DNA: TGTGCCAGCAGCGGAGGGGACAGGGTGGGAAATGAGCAGTTCTTC.

CDR3 sequence: CASSLVADNSPLHF. CDR3 nucleotide sequence: TGTGCCAGCAGCTTAGTGGCTGATAATTCACCCCTCCACTTT. The V call is TRBV7-2, the J call TRBJ1-6; D not resolved. This CDR3 is built from 14 residues. Germline-derived CDR1 and CDR2 are SGHTA and FQGNSA. V lost 1 base and J 5 bases, leaving 6 bases between the germline ends.

This clone appeared a single time. V usage is TRBV28 and J usage is TRBJ2-4, with 8 bases that match TRBD2. Germline loops: CDR1 MDHEN, CDR2 SYDVKM. V lost 6 bases, J lost 7 bases, and 8 bases stayed unmatched. The CDR3 has 14 residues. CDR3 in DNA: TGTGCCAGCAGCCCTAGCGGGCGGGGGAACATTCAGTACTTC. The encoded protein is CASSPSGRGNIQYF.

The sample holds a few counts of this clone. The chain employs TRBV11-2 and TRBJ1-2, with 8 bases matching TRBD1. This CDR3 contains 17 residues. The V segment lost 3 bases and the J segment 6 bases; nucleotides outside the gene matches: 15. Germline CDR1 is SGHAT and CDR2 is FQNNGV. CDR3 region: CASSFSQSAGGRDGYTF. DNA for the CDR3: TGTGCCAGCAGCTTTTCCCAGTCGGCAGGGGGCAGAGATGGCTACACCTTC.

In its sample, this clone was seen a few times. This chain joins TRBV5-1 and TRBJ2-7, with D maybe TRBD1 (5 bases). Germline values: CDR1 SGHRS, CDR2 YFSETQ. Deletions cut 2 bases from V and 2 bases from J, with 11 bases between. This CDR3 has 14 amino acids. The CDR3 loop reads CASSFATDAYEQYF. As DNA, the CDR3 is TGCGCCAGCAGCTTTGCGACAGATGCCTACGAGCAGTACTTC.

V is TRBV7-2 and J is TRBJ2-3, with no clear D. This CDR3 spans 13 amino acids. The germline V gene has CDR1 SGHTA and CDR2 FQGNSA. Trimming left V 1 base short and J 7 bases short, with 9 bases between. CDR3 bases: TGTGCCAGCAGCTTAGGGATCGGAAATACGCAGTATTTT. Translation gives CASSLGIGNTQYF.

The chain joins TRBV2 to TRBJ1-3, with D hard to call. Trimming left V 2 bases short and J 6 bases short, with 8 bases between. The CDR3 is 13 amino acids. Germline V gene lookup returns CDR1 SNHLY and CDR2 FYNNEI. The DNA of the CDR3 is TGTGCCAGCAGTGAAACCGGGGTAAACACCATATATTTT. Protein: CASSETGVNTIYF.

The rearrangement joins TRBV4-1 to TRBJ1-1; TRBD1 is a possible D gene (5 bases). V shed 2 bases and J shed 2 bases, with 12 bases lying between them. The CDR3 has 15 amino acids. Germline CDR1 and CDR2: MGHRA and YSYEKL. In nucleotides, the CDR3 is TGCGCCAGCAGCCAAACGGAACAGGCCAACACTGAAGCTTTCTTT. It codes for CASSQTEQANTEAFF.

This rearrangement joins TRBV5-6 to TRBJ1-1; no definite D call. CDR1 is SGHDT, CDR2 YYEEEE, per germline. Trimming cost V 0 bases and J 0 bases, with 12 bases left between them. The CDR3 extends over 16 amino acids. CDR3 region: CASSLGWHVMNTEAFF. The CDR3 DNA reads as TGTGCCAGCAGCTTGGGTTGGCACGTCATGAACACTGAAGCTTTCTTT.

The chain carries TRBV6-2 or TRBV6-3 and TRBJ2-7; D might be TRBD1 (6 bases). The CDR3 length is 12 residues. Germline lookup yields CDR1 MNHEY and CDR2 SVGEGT. V was cut by 6 bases and J by 2 bases, with 8 bases left in between. CDR3 region: CASSRQAYEQYF. Written as DNA, the CDR3 is TGTGCCAGCAGCCGACAGGCCTACGAGCAGTACTTC.

The sample holds one count of this clone. The CDR3 region is CASSLERFFSYEQYF. CDR3 nucleotide sequence: TGTGCCAGCAGTTTGGAGCGCTTTTTCTCCTACGAGCAGTACTTC. The chain links TRBV28 to TRBJ2-7; unclear D gene. The CDR3 is 15 residues long. In germline, CDR1 is MDHEN, CDR2 SYDVKM. V lost 3 bases and J 0 bases, leaving 12 bases between the germline ends.

The chain links TRBV28 to TRBJ1-4; perhaps TRBD1 as D (6 bases). Germline V lookup: CDR1 MDHEN, CDR2 SYDVKM. The V gene lost 6 bases and the J gene lost 7 bases, with 18 bases spanning the gap. The CDR3 is 15 amino acids. The CDR3 sequence is CASSPPGSGVEKLFF. The DNA for the CDR3 is TGTGCCAGCAGCCCCCCCGGGTCAGGGGTTGAAAAACTGTTTTTT.

The chain has TRBV7-9 and TRBJ2-7; D not certain. From germline, CDR1 is SEHNR and CDR2 FQNEAQ (reference sequence). The CDR3 is made up of 13 amino acids. V dropped 6 bases and J dropped 0 bases, with 9 bases sitting between them. This CDR3 is CASSLTASYEQYF. The CDR3 DNA reads TGTGCCAGCAGTCTCACCGCCTCCTACGAGCAGTACTTC.

This clone occurred once. This chain uses TRBV6-5 with TRBJ2-1; 10 bases match TRBD1. Trimming cost V 6 bases and J 9 bases; bases outside gene matches: 8. The CDR3 spans 14 residues. Germline CDR1 reads MNHEY; CDR2 reads SVGAGI. In nucleotides, the CDR3 is TGTGCCAGCAGACCGGGACAGGGGATGAGTGAGCAGTTCTTC. Its translation is CASRPGQGMSEQFF.

This CDR3 is CASSPTGLTDTQYF. The CDR3 coding sequence is TGCGCCAGCAGCCCTACGGGACTAACAGATACGCAGTATTTT. The chain employs TRBV4-1 and TRBJ2-3, with 7 bases lining up with TRBD2. This CDR3 is 14 amino acids long. Per the germline V gene, CDR1 is MGHRA and CDR2 is YSYEKL. Germline trimming cut 4 bases from V and 3 bases from J; bases unmatched to any gene: 4.

V is TRBV4-2 and J is TRBJ1-6, with a possible D match to TRBD1 (6 bases). The V end lost 0 bases, the J end lost 10 bases, and 25 bases lay between the germline ends. CDR3 length: 19 residues. The germline V gene encodes CDR1 LGHNA and CDR2 YNFKEQ. The CDR3: CASSQEEGWGGPVGSPLHF. CDR3 DNA: TGTGCCAGCAGCCAAGAAGAAGGTTGGGGGGGGCCAGTAGGGTCACCCCTCCACTTT.

The genes are TRBV7-9 and TRBJ2-3; TRBD2 aligns across 7 bases. The germline CDR1 and CDR2 sequences are SEHNR and FQNEAQ (reference sequence). There are 14 residues in the CDR3. Germline trimming cut 8 bases from V and 4 bases from J; bases unmatched to any gene: 9. The CDR3 is CASRAGAGADTQYF. The CDR3 DNA sequence: TGTGCCAGCCGGGCGGGAGCGGGCGCAGATACGCAGTATTTT.

The chain joins TRBV6-2 or TRBV6-3 to TRBJ1-2, with D possibly being TRBD1 (5 bases). The CDR3 is made up of 13 amino acids. V was cut by 2 bases and J by 8 bases, with 12 bases left in between. CDR1 and CDR2 (germline): MNHEY, SVGEGT. The CDR3 region is CASSYQGVYGYTF. CDR3 coding DNA: TGTGCCAGCAGTTACCAGGGCGTCTACGGCTACACCTTC.

The chain combines TRBV19 with TRBJ1-4; 8 bases agree with TRBD1. The CDR3 totals 16 residues. J lost 5 bases, V lost 6 bases, and 11 bases had no gene match. CDR1 LNHDA and CDR2 SQIVND come from the germline V gene (reference sequence). The CDR3 region has the DNA TGTGCCAGTAGAGACAGGGGCCGAGCGGGGAATGAAAAACTGTTTTTT. Encoded protein: CASRDRGRAGNEKLFF.

J is TRBJ1-1 and V is TRBV7-9; weak D call: TRBD1 (5 bases). This CDR3 has 13 amino acids. Germline CDR1 reads SEHNR; CDR2 reads FQNEAQ (reference sequence). V gave up 0 bases and J gave up 3 bases, with 5 bases separating them. CDR3 nucleotide sequence: TGTGCCAGCAGCTTAGCGACAGACACTGAAGCTTTCTTT. Protein: CASSLATDTEAFF.

In DNA, the CDR3 is TGTGCCAGCAGCCGAGGGGCTGGGTTCGGGGGGAATGAGCAGTTCTTC. Amino acids: CASSRGAGFGGNEQFF. The gene calls are TRBV11-2 and TRBJ2-1; 7 nucleotides agree with TRBD2. Germline CDR1 is SGHAT and CDR2 is FQNNGV. This CDR3 spans 16 amino acids. J lost 7 bases, V lost 5 bases, and 14 bases had no gene match.

This rearrangement joins TRBV11-1 to TRBJ2-7, with 11 bases lining up with TRBD2. Germline V gene sequence: CDR1 SGHAT, CDR2 FQDESV (reference sequence). The CDR3 runs 14 residues. V lost 3 bases and J lost 5; bases outside the gene matches: 3. The CDR3 region is CASSFTSGGHEQYF. The CDR3 DNA follows: TGTGCCAGCAGCTTCACTAGCGGGGGACACGAGCAGTACTTC.

The chain is built from TRBV11-2 and TRBJ1-1, with TRBD1 matching 8 bases. The CDR3 length is 15 residues. Germline CDR1 SGHAT, CDR2 FQNNGV. With 5 bases clipped from V and 8 bases from J, the junction kept 13 bases outside the gene matches. The CDR3 spells CASSPGTGGTIEAFF. The DNA for the CDR3 is TGTGCCAGCAGCCCAGGGACAGGCGGTACAATCGAAGCTTTCTTT.

This chain joins TRBV5-1 and TRBJ1-1; no definite D call. The germline gives CDR1 SGHRS, CDR2 YFSETQ. V lost 3 bases to trimming and J lost 0 bases, with 18 bases between them. The CDR3 loop spans 17 amino acids. DNA of the CDR3: TGCGCCAGCAGCTGGGGTTCGGTCGGAACAGTGAACACTGAAGCTTTCTTT. This codes for CASSWGSVGTVNTEAFF.